The clone carrying this T cell receptor beta chain was seen a handful of times. Here immunoSEQ multiplex PCR was the method, and the copy in TCRdb shows in-frame clones only, minus some. The sample carries approximately 210,000 clones, roughly 84% recorded once. This CDR3 has 15 amino acids. The V gene lost 4 bases and the J gene lost 0 bases, with 10 bases spanning the gap. CDR1 KGHSH and CDR2 LQKENI come from the germline V gene. These data belong to a study of blood T cell repertoires in COVID-19. This chain joins TRBV18 and TRBJ1-3; perhaps TRBD1 as D (6 bases). Sequenced sample: peripheral blood. This TCR was recovered from a man in his thirties or forties with active or convalescent COVID-19. In DNA, the CDR3 is TGTGCCAGCTCACTACAGGGCATCTCTGGAAACACCATATATTTT. The encoded protein is CASSLQGISGNTIYF.